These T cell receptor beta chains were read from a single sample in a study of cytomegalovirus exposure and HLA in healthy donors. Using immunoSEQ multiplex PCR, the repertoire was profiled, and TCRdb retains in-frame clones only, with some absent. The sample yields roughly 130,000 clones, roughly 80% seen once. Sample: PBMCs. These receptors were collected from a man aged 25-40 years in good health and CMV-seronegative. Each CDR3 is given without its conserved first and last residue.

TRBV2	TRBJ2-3	ASSEGLAGVGDTQY
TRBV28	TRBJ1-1	ASSTQGQGWSEAF
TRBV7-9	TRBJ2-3	ASSSYSGGAPDTQY
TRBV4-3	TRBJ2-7	ASSQDIGLAYEQY
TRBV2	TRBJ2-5	ASGGVANPQETQY
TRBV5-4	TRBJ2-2	ASSSPGAPRDRGRAGELF
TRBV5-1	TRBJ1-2	ASSPTTPLGFGYT
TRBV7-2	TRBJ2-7	ASSLPSGRAAREQY
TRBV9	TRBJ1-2	ASSVQGAGGGYT
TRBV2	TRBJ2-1	ASNAGSSYNEQF
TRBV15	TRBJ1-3	ATSSRQGRENTIY
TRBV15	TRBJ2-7	ATSRDLAGGHTY
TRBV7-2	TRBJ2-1	ASSATGPSSYNEQF
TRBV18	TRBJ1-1	ASSPQVMGQLNTEAF
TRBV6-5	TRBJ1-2	ASKSRGGASYGYT
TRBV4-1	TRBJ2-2	ASSQDRGGTGELF
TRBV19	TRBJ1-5	ASSIFLGRVSNQPQH
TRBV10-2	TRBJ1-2	ASSESFRGSYT
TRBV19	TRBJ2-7	ASSIGSSAVQY
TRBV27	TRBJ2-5	ASSLNGQIQETQY
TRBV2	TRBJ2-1	ASGRQF
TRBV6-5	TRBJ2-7	ASSIGGSYEQY
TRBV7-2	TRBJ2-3	ASSYIGGSLNTQY
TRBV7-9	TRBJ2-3	SSTGRTDTQY
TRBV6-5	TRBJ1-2	ASSYFLGAMDGYT
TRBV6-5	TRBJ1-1	ASSQTHDLNTEAF
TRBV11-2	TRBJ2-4	ASTGLAGGKY
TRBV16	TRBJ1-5	ASSQRDRQQPQH
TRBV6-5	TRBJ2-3	ASSYRGDSTDTQY
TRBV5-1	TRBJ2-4	ASSPAGGGSIQY
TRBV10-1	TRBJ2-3	ASSESTGRGTDTQY
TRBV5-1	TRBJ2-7	ASSLIAGGTYEQY
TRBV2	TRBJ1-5	ASSDQGLSNQPQH
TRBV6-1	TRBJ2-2	ASQYYTGELF
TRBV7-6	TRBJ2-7	ASSSKGLGLSEQY
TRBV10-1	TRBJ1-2	ASSPGQGIGYT
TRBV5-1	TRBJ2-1	ASSLSSSLNEQF
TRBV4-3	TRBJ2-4	ASSQANAGRRAKNIQY
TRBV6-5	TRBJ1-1	ASSYEGQVNTEAF
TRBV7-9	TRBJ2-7	ASVGTDVSNSYEQY
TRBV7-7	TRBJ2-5	ASSLNEQAQETQY
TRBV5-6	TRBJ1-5	ASSSQGVGNQPQH
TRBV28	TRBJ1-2	ASSPRTGLYGYT
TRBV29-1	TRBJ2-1	SVDNGGRGHNEQF
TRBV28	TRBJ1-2	ASSARTGLDGYT
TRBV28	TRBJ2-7	ASTTGSYEQY
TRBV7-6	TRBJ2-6	ASSLAGVSSGANVLT
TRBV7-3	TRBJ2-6	ASSSYRTDEPSGANVLT
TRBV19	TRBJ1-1	ASSILSPGTGGLNTEAF
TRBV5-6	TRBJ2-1	ASSSGQGTYEQF
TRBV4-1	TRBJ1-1	ASSRTRMNTEAF